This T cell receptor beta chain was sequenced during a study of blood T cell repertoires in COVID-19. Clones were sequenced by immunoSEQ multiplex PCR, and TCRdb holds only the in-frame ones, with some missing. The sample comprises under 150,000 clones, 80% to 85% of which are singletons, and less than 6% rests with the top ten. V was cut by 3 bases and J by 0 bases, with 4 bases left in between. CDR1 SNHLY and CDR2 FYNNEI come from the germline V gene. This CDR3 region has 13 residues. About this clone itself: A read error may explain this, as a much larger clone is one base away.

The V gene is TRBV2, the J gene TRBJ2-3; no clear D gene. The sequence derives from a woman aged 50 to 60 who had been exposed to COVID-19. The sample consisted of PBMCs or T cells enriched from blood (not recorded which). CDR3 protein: CASSETSTDTQYF. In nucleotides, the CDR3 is TGTGCCAGCAGTGAGACTAGCACAGATACGCAGTATTTT.